This T cell receptor (beta chain) was sequenced in a study of blood T cell repertoires in COVID-19 (dated by TCRdb to about 2020). About the investigation overall: Collaborator samples came from the United States, Italy and Spain and covered acute and convalescent phases of COVID-19. The prospective study material was composed of cDNA or gDNA derived from T cells, B-cell-depleted T cells, or PBMCs. Subjects who had been exposed to COVID-19, were actively infected with it, or had recovered from it provided the deeply sampled blood TCRbeta repertoires that made up the dataset. The repertoires were released in a freely available public database meant as a resource for research on the immune response to SARS-CoV-2. Samples came from the ongoing ImmuneRACE study (first 160 participants) plus 1,254 subjects from 6 global collaborators. A de-identified subject ID, COVID-19 status, age in years and sex were almost always included in the sample metadata. Where available, HLA class I and class II types were obtained from metadata supplied by the sample provider rather than from assay-based typing. General findings and caveats noted by the study authors: Clinical and demographic metadata were provided uncurated, with the amount varying by source and participant.

As concerns this clone: Its antigen remains unidentified. No base quality values were provided; no much bigger clone lies one nucleotide off.

According to the germline V gene (reference sequence), CDR1 reads MNHEY and CDR2 reads SMNVEV. The CDR3 contains 14 residues, cysteine and phenylalanine counted. The CDR3 DNA has 42 bases and is translated from base 1. V ends up 5 bases short and J 3 bases short, with an unmatched junction base count of 3. Each collaborating institution followed its own protocols to collect whole blood in K2EDTA tubes. For TCRbeta analysis, collaborators shipped samples in one of three forms: frozen whole blood, isolated PBMCs, or DNA extracted from either of those sample types. TCRbeta CDR3 regions were amplified from genomic DNA by means of the immunoSEQ Assay, a bias-controlled multiplex PCR. In the source study's methods: The number of nucleated cells in each sample was estimated by amplification of reference gene primers within the assay. Sequence reads were collapsed and filtered to measure the absolute abundance of every unique TCRbeta CDR3 rearrangement. For each sample, productive Simpson clonality was calculated as the square root of Simpson's diversity index over productive rearrangements. TCRdb obtained this table from immuneACCESS and retained in-frame rearrangements with V and J assigned. These tables miss some clones; where compared with another copy, unresolved V genes account for less than half of the shortfall, and the remainder is unexplained. V, J and clone size reflect that table, while D and trimming were determined from the DNA. The sample yields under 300,000 clones; about 83% were counted once. The top ten clonotypes cover approximately 5.9% of the sample.

The rearranged segments are TRBV27 and TRBJ2-7; TRBD2 lines up with 11 middle nucleotides. The sample comprised peripheral blood. The receptor comes from a man at least 80 years old with acute or convalescent COVID-19. The sequenced DNA: TGTGCCAGCAGTCCGACTAGCGGGATCTACGAGCAGTACTTC. The translation is CASSPTSGIYEQYF.